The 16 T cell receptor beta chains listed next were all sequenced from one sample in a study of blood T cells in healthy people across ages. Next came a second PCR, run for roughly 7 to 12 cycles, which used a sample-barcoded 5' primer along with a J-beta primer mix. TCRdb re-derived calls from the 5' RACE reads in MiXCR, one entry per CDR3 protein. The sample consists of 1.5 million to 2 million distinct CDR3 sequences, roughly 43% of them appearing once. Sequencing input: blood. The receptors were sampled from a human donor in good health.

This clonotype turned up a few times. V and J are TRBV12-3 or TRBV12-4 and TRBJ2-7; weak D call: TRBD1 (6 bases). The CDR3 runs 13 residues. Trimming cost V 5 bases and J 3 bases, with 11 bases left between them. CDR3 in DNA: TGTGCCAGCAGTATGGGGACAAACTACGAGCAGTACTTC. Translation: CASSMGTNYEQYF.

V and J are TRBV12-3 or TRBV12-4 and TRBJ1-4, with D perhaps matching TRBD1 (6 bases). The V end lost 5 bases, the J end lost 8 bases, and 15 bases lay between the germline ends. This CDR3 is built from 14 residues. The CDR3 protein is CASSIPGGHEKLFF. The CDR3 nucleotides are TGTGCCAGCAGTATCCCCGGGGGGCACGAAAAACTGTTTTTT.

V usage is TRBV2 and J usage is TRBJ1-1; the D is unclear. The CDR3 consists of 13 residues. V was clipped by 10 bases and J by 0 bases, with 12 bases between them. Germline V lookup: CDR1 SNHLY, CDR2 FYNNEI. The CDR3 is CANSPTLNTEAFF. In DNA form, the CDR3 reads TGTGCCAACTCTCCGACACTGAACACTGAAGCTTTCTTT.

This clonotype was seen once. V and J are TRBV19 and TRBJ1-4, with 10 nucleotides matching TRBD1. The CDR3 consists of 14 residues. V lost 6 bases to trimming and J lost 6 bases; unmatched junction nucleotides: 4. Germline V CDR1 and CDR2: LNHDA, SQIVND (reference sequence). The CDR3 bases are TGTGCCAGTAGCACAGGACAGGGGGATGAAAAACTGTTTTTT. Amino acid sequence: CASSTGQGDEKLFF.

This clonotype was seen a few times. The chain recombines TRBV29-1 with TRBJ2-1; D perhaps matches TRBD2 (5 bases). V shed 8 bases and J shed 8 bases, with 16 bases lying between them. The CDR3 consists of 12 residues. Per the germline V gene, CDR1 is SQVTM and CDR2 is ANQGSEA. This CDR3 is CSFHERSDEQFF. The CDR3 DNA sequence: TGCAGCTTCCACGAGCGTAGCGATGAGCAGTTCTTC.

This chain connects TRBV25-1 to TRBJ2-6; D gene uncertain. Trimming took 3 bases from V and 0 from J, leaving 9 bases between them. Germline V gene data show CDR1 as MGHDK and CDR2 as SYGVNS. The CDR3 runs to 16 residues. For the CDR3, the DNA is TGTGCCAGCAGTGAGCCCCCAACCTCTGGGGCCAACGTCCTGACTTTC. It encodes CASSEPPTSGANVLTF.

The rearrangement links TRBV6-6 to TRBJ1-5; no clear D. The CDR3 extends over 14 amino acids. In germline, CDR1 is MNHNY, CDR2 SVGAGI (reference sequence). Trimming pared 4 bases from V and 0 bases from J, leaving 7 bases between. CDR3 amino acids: CASSWAISNQPQHF. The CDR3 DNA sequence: TGTGCCAGCAGTTGGGCCATTAGCAATCAGCCCCAGCATTTT.

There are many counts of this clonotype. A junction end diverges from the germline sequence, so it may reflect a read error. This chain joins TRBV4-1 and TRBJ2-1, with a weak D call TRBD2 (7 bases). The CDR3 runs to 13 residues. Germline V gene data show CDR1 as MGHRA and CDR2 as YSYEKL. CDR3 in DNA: TGTGCCAGCAGCCAAGGGGGGGGCAATGAGCAGTTCTTC. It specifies CASSQGGGNEQFF.

CDR3 DNA: TGTGCCAGCAGCTTAAATCAGGGCCCTTACAGGGCCAACGTCCTGACTTTC. Protein product: CASSLNQGPYRANVLTF. The chain recombines TRBV7-3 with TRBJ2-6, with a possible D match to TRBD1 (5 bases). The CDR3 sequence is 17 residues long. The ends were cut back, 1 base at V and 5 bases at J, with 15 bases in the middle. CDR1 SGHTA and CDR2 FQGTGA come from the germline V gene. Full variable domain (missing parts from reference TRBV7-3 and TRBJ2-6): GAGVSQTPSNKVTEKGKYVELRCDPISGHTALYWYRQSLGQGPEFLIYFQGTGAADDSGLPNDRFFAVRPEGSVSTLKIQRTERGDSAVYLCASSLNQGPYRANVLTFGAGSRLTVL.

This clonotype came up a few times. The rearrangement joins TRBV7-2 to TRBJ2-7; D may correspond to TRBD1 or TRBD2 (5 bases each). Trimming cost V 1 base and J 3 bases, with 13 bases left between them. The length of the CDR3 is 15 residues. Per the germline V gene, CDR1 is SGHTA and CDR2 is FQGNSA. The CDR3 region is CASSLVSKGSYEQYF. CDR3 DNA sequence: TGTGCCAGCAGCTTAGTATCTAAGGGGAGCTACGAGCAGTACTTC.

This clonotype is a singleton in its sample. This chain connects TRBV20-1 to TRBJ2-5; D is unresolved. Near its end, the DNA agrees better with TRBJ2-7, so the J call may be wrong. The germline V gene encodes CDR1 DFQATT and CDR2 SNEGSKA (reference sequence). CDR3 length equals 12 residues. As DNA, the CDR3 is TGCAGTGCTAGAGATCTTGGGAACGAGCAGTACTTC. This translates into CSARDLGNEQYF.

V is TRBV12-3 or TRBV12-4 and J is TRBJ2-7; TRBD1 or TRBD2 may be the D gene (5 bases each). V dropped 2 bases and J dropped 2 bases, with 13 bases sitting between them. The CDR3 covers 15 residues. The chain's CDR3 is CASSLLGDPAYEQYF. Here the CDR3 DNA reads TGTGCCAGCAGTTTATTGGGGGACCCAGCCTACGAGCAGTACTTC.

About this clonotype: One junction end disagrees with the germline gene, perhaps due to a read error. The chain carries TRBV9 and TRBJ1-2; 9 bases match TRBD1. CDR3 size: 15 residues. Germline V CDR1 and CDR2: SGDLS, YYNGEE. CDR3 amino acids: CASSAAQGAAYGCTF. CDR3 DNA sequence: TGTGCCAGCAGCGCCGCACAGGGGGCGGCGTATGGCTGCACCTTC.

CDR3 amino acids: CASSPGQDLSYEQYF. The CDR3 nucleotides are TGTGCCAGCAGCCCGGGACAGGACCTCTCCTACGAGCAGTACTTC. The chain links TRBV7-6 to TRBJ2-7; TRBD1 agrees at 8 bases. V trimming: 5 bases; J trimming: 0 bases; junction bases outside the gene matches: 6. The germline V gene encodes CDR1 SGHVS and CDR2 FNYEAQ. The CDR3 has 15 amino acids.

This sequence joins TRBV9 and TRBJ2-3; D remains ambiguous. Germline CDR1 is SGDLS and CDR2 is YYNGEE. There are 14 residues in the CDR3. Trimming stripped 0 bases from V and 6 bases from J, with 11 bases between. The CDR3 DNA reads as TGTGCCAGCAGCGTAGCACCCTCCAGGGATACGCAGTATTTT. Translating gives CASSVAPSRDTQYF.

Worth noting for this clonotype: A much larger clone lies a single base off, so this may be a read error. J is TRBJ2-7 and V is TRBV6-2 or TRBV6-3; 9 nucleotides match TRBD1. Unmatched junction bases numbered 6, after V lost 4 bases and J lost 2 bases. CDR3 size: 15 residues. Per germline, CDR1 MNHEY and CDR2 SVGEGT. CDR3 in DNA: TGTGCCAGCAGTTGGGGGGACAGGGCACCCTACGAGCAGTACTTC. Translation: CASSWGDRAPYEQYF.